This T cell receptor beta chain stems from a study of OX40 agonist ivuxolimab in advanced cancers. Turning to the overall study: Ivuxolimab was a fully human IgG2 agonistic monoclonal antibody targeting the costimulatory receptor OX40 (CD134). Intravenous ivuxolimab was administered to patients every 2 weeks at six dose levels: 0.01, 0.1, 0.3, 1.5, 3 and 10 mg/kg. Among the 52 dose-escalation patients, around 20 had hepatocellular carcinoma, approximately 15 melanoma, 9 renal cell carcinoma and 9 head and neck cancer. A male proportion of roughly 80% and a mean age of 60 years, ranging from about 23 to 90, were recorded for the dose-escalation cohort. Patients were allowed to have had prior anti-PD-1, anti-PD-L1 or anti-CTLA-4 therapy, and roughly 40% of the dose-escalation patients had been treated with checkpoint inhibitors. Partial responses occurred in three dose-escalation patients, of whom one had hepatocellular carcinoma and two had cutaneous melanoma. Peripheral TCRbeta sequencing aimed to test whether ivuxolimab altered TCR sequence diversity and caused clonal T-cell expansion. The paper covers the monotherapy dose-escalation part of the phase I ivuxolimab trial, which included N of about 50 patients. Study-wide conclusions, independent of this receptor: At doses of 0.1 to 3.0 mg/kg, clonal expansion of both CD4+ and CD8+ blood T cells was observed from baseline to week 6. Antigen specificity was not determined for the clonally expanded peripheral T cells. Low levels of normalized T-cell clonal expansion were also seen in some patients who did not respond. Partial responders in the 0.1-3.0 mg/kg groups had among the lowest normalized peripheral clonal expansion, especially among CD8+ T cells. On average, CD8+ T cells showed more expanded clones than CD4+ T cells after ivuxolimab.

Notes on this clone: It has no known antigen specificity. Base qualities are not provided; no much larger clone lies one nucleotide away.

V loses 2 bases, J loses 1 base, and the germline ends lie 15 bases apart. From the germline V gene, CDR1 is ENHRY and CDR2 is SYGVKD. The CDR3 numbers 16 residues from cysteine through phenylalanine. The DNA shown is the 48-base CDR3, in frame from base 1. Genomic DNA was isolated from the sorted cells so that the TCRbeta CDR3 region could be sequenced. The immunoSEQ Assay was used for sequencing of TCRbeta CDR3 regions. The clones in this table, taken by TCRdb from immuneACCESS, are in-frame only. Not every clone is retained; where verified, under half of the shortfall comes from an unresolved V gene, and the cause of the rest is unknown. This sample has over 65,000 clones in its table, and about 88% of those were observed once. In total, the top ten clones hold approximately 0.27% of the sample. Patients with autoimmune disease history or receiving systemic immunosuppression were excluded from the trial. In every dose cohort, peripheral blood was drawn for TCR sequencing at baseline, cycle 4 day 1, and cycle 7 day 1. The samples were drawn from a first-in-human, open-label, multicenter phase I dose-escalation trial of ivuxolimab. Adults with locally advanced or metastatic melanoma, renal cell, hepatocellular, or head and neck squamous cell carcinoma were enrolled in the trial. CD4+ and CD8+ T cells were sorted separately from peripheral blood before TCR sequencing.

This receptor was identified in an adult with an advanced solid tumor such as melanoma, head and neck, liver or kidney cancer. The sequences come from CD4+ or CD8+ T cells sorted from blood, collected in a trial of the OX40 agonist ivuxolimab. This chain is built from TRBV10-3 and TRBJ2-7; TRBD1 is possibly the D segment (7 matching bases). The nucleotide sequence is TGTGCCATCAGTGAGAGCCTGCAGGGGGGATCCTACGAGCAGTACTTC. This sequence encodes CAISESLQGGSYEQYF.